This T cell receptor beta chain was sequenced during a study of blood T cells in healthy people across ages. Russia was home to the donors, healthy Caucasian individuals aged 6 to 90. Each sample gave at least 6.5 million isolated PBMCs. Comment on this clonotype: One end of the junction varies from germline; a read error may be responsible.

Using a J-beta primer mix together with a sample-barcoded 5' primer, a second PCR was run for roughly 6 to 12 cycles. Every cDNA molecule carried a tag from a template-switch adaptor bearing 12 random nucleotides. Each CDR3 protein gets one entry after TCRdb re-called the 5' RACE reads with MiXCR. The sample lists approximately 1.5 million distinct CDR3 sequences, under 55% occurring once. The CDR3 has 15 amino acids. Germline CDR1 reads LNHNV; CDR2 reads YYDKDF (reference sequence). Sequencing was carried out using blood. The chain is built from TRBV15 and TRBJ2-1; 8 bases line up with TRBD2. The source of this sequence is a woman in her late teens or twenties in good health. The CDR3 DNA is TGTGCCACCAACCAAGCGGGGGCCTACTACAAGGAGCAGTTCTTC. Its translation is CATNQAGAYYKEQFF. The full variable domain, completed using reference TRBV15 and TRBJ2-1, is DAMVIQNPRYQVTQFGKPVTLSCSQTLNHNVMYWYQQKSSQAPKLLFHYYDKDFNNEADTPDNFQSRRPNTSFCFLDIRSPGLGDTAMYLCATNQAGAYYKEQFFGPGTRLTVL.